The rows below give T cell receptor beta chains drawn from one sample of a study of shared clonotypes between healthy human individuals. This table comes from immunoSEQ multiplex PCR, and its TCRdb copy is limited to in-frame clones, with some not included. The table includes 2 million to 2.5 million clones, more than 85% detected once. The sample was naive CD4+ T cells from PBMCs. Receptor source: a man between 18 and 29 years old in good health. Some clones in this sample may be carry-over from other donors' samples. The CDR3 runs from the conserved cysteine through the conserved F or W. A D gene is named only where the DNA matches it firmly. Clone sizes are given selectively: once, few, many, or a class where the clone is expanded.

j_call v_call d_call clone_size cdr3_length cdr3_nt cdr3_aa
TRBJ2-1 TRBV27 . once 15 TGTGCCAGCAGGACTCCAGCGGGTGGCTACAATGAGCAGTTCTTC CASRTPAGGYNEQFF
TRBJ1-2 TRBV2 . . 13 TGTGCCAGCAGTGAACTAGGGGCGGTGGGCTACACCTTC CASSELGAVGYTF
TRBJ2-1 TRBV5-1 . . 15 TGCGCCAGCAGCCCCCTCACTAGTCCCTACAATGAGCAGTTCTTC CASSPLTSPYNEQFF
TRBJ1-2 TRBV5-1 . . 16 TGCGCCAGCAGCGCGAAAGGAGGGGATGGAAGCTATGGCTACACCTTC CASSAKGGDGSYGYTF
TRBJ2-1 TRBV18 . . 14 TGTGCCAGCTCGACCGGGACCTCCCAGTATGAGCAGTTCTTC CASSTGTSQYEQFF
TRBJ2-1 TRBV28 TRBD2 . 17 TGTGCCAGCAGTTTATTACGTTGGCGGGAGGGCTCCAATGAGCAGTTCTTC CASSLLRWREGSNEQFF
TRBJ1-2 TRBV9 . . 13 TGTGCCAGCAGCGTATCCGGGAACTATGGCTACACCTTC CASSVSGNYGYTF
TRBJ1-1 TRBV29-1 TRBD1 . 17 TGCAGCGTTGGAGCGGGCCGAGACAGGGGCCTCCCGGTCGGAGCTTTCTTT CSVGAGRDRGLPVGAFF
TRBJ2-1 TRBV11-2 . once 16 TGTGCCAGCAGCTTACTTTGGACCGCAGACTACAATGAGCAGTTCTTC CASSLLWTADYNEQFF
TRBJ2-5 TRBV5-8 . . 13 TGTGCCAGCAGCTTGTTTTCTCGACAGACCCAGTACTTC CASSLFSRQTQYF
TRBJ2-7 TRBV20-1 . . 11 TGCAGTGGGGACCGAACCTACGAGCAGTACTTC CSGDRTYEQYF
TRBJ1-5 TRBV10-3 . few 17 TGTGCCACCGCAAATCTTCAGGTGGGGGCGAGCAATCAGCCCCAGCATTTT CATANLQVGASNQPQHF
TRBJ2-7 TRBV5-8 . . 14 TGTGCCAGCAGCTTGAACAGGGATCCCCACGAGCAGTACTTC CASSLNRDPHEQYF
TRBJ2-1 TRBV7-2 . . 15 TGTGCCAGCAGCTTACTAAGCGGTTCTTACAATGAGCAGTTCTTC CASSLLSGSYNEQFF
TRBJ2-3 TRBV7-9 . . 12 TGTGCCAGCAGCCCTACGGGAGATACGCAGTATTTT CASSPTGDTQYF
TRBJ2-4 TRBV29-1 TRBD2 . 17 TGCAGCGCGTCCCCTGAACGACTAGCGGTAGCCAAAAACATTCAGTACTTC CSASPERLAVAKNIQYF
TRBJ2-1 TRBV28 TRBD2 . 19 TGTGCCAGCAGTTTCCCCCTATCTGGGAGGGCGAGCTCCTACAATGAGCAGTTCTTC CASSFPLSGRASSYNEQFF
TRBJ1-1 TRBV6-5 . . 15 TGTGCCAGCAGCCAATCGAATAGCGGGGCAACTGCAGCTTTCTTT CASSQSNSGATAAFF
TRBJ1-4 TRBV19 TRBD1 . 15 TGTGCCAGTAGTATGGGGACAGGGGGCGGTGAAAAACTGTTTTTT CASSMGTGGGEKLFF
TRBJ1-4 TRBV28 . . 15 TGTGCCAGCAGTTTCCGGGCAGCAACTAATGAAAAACTGTTTTTT CASSFRAATNEKLFF
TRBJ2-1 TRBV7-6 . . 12 TGTGCCAGCAGCTTAGGGGCCAATGAGCAGTTCTTC CASSLGANEQFF
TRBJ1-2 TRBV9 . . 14 TGTGCCAGCAGCCAAGGATGGAGCAGCTATGGCTACACCTTC CASSQGWSSYGYTF
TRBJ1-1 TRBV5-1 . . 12 TGCGCCAGTAGACACCTGAACACTGAAGCTTTCTTT CASRHLNTEAFF
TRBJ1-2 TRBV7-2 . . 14 TGTGCCAGCAGCTTAGCGGGGGACACCTATGGCTACACCTTC CASSLAGDTYGYTF
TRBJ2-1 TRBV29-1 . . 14 TGCAGCGTTGAAGTCAGGAGCTCCTACAATGAGCAGTTCTTC CSVEVRSSYNEQFF
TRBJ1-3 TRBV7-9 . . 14 TGTGCCAGCAGCCGGACAGTATCTGGAAACACCATATATTTT CASSRTVSGNTIYF